This T cell receptor (beta chain) was captured in a study of blood T cell repertoires in COVID-19. In the study overall: T cells, B-cell-depleted T cells, or PBMCs supplied cDNA or gDNA.

V lost 5 bases and J 2 bases, leaving 9 bases between the germline ends. This CDR3 spans 13 amino acids. Germline V lookup: CDR1 SGHTA, CDR2 FQGNSA. Sequencing used immunoSEQ multiplex PCR; TCRdb keeps in-frame clones, though not all of them. In the table there are 200,000 to 250,000 clones, roughly 83% of which are singletons. The TCR was taken from a woman aged 45-65 years with acute or convalescent COVID-19. The V gene is TRBV7-2, the J gene TRBJ1-1, with D possibly TRBD1 on 5 matching bases. The sequencing sample was made of peripheral blood. The CDR3 region has the DNA TGTGCCAGCAGCACCGACAGAAACACTGAAGCTTTCTTT. It yields the protein CASSTDRNTEAFF.